This T cell receptor (beta chain) was identified in a study of shared clonotypes between healthy human individuals. This table comes from immunoSEQ multiplex PCR, and its TCRdb copy is limited to in-frame clones, with some not included. The sample has some 2.3 million clones; just over 90% are singletons. Concerning this clone: The antigen is unknown.

With V trimmed by 0 bases and J by 3 bases, 2 bases remained unmatched. The CDR3 consists of 15 residues. CDR1 and CDR2 from the germline V gene are KGHSH and LQKENI. Whole-study results and caveats: Sequencing of the sorted subsets was shown by rarefaction to be incomplete despite large depth.

This receptor was taken from a man in his late teens or twenties in good health. Some clones in this sample may be carry-over from other donors' samples. The specimen was naive CD4+ T cells from PBMCs. Indicated subset: CD45RA+ positively selected. The J gene is TRBJ2-3, the V gene TRBV18; the match to TRBD1 covers 8 bases. The CDR3 here is CASSPPGQVTDTQYF. CDR3 nucleotide sequence: TGTGCCAGCTCACCACCGGGACAGGTGACAGATACGCAGTATTTT.